A single T cell receptor (beta chain) is shown here with its context. Its cognate antigen is unknown. MiXCR, applied by TCRdb to the 5' RACE reads, yields one record per CDR3 protein. The table includes 120,000 or so distinct CDR3 sequences, about 16% detected once. This sample stems from a study of T cells after yellow fever vaccination. Study observations and caveats: Bulk-population clonotypes that are abundant could appear as contaminants in FACS-sorted repertoires.

This TCR was sampled from a man aged 18-30 years who received the YFV17D yellow fever vaccine. Sample: CD8+ T cells sorted from PBMCs, taken 5 days after the yellow fever booster vaccination.

Here the CDR3 DNA reads TGCAGTGCTCCCAGCGGCTATGAGCAGTTCTTC. It is translated as CSAPSGYEQFF. The V and J genes are TRBV20-1 and TRBJ2-1, with D perhaps matching TRBD2 (5 bases). The germline V and J ends were trimmed by 5 bases and 8 bases, with 10 bases remaining between them. Germline CDR1 reads DFQATT; CDR2 reads SNEGSKA (reference sequence). The CDR3 is 11 amino acids.